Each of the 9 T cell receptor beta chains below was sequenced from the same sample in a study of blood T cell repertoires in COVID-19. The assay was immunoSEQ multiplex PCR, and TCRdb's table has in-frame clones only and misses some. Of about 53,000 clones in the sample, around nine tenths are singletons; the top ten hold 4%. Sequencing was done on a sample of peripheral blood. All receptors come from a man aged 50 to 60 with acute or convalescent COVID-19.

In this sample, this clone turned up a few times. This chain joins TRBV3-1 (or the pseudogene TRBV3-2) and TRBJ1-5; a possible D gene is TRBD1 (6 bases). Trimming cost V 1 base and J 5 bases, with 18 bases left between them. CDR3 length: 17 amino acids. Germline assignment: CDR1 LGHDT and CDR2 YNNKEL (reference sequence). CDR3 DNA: TGTGCCAGCAGCCAAGGTCTCCTTACAGGGAACTATCAGCCCCAGCATTTT. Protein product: CASSQGLLTGNYQPQHF.

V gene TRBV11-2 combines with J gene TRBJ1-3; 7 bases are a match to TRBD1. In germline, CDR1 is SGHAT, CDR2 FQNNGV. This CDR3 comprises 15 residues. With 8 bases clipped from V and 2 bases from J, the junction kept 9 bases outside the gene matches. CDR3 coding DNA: TGTGCCAGCGAGGAACAGGGGATGACTGGAAACACCATATATTTT. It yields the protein CASEEQGMTGNTIYF.

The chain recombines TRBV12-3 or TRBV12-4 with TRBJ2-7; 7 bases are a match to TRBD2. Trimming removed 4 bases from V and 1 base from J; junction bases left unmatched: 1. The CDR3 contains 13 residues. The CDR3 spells CASSYGGSYEQYF. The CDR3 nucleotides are TGTGCCAGCAGTTACGGGGGGTCCTACGAGCAGTACTTC.

The CDR3 DNA sequence: TGTGCCAGCAGCTTATCGGGGGGGTCGGATGAGCAGTTCTTC. Its translation is CASSLSGGSDEQFF. The chain is built from TRBV11-3 and TRBJ2-1; 8 positions agree with TRBD2. In germline, CDR1 is SGHNT, CDR2 YENEEA. The CDR3 extends over 14 amino acids. The V segment lost 2 bases and the J segment 8 bases; nucleotides outside the gene matches: 5.

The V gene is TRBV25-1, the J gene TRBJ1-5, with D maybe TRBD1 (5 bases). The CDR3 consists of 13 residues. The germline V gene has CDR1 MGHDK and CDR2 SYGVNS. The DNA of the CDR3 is TGTGCTTCGGGGGACCTCCTTAATCAGCCCCAGCATTTT. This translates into CASGDLLNQPQHF.

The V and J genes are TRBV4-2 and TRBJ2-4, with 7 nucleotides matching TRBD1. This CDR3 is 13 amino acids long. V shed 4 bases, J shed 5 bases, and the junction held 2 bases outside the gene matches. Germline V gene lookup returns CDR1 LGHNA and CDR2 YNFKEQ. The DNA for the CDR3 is TGTGCCAGCAGCCTCGACAGGGAAAACATTCAGTACTTC. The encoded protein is CASSLDRENIQYF.

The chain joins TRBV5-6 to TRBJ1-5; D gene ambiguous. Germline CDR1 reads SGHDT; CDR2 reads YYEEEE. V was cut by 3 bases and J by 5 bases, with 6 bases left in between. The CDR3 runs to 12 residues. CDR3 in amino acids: CASSYAYQPQHF. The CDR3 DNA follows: TGTGCCAGCAGCTATGCGTATCAGCCCCAGCATTTT.

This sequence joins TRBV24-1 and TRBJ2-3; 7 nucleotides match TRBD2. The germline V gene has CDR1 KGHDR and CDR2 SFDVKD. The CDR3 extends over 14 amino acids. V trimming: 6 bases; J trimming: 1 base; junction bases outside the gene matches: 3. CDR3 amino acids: CATSRSGGTDTQYF. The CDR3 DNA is TGTGCCACCAGTAGAAGCGGGGGCACAGATACGCAGTATTTT.

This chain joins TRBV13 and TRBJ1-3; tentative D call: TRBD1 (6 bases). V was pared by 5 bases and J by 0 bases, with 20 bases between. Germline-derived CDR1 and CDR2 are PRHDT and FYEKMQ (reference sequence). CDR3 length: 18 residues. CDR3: CASSGYDSGVHSGNTIYF. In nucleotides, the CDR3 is TGTGCCAGCAGCGGCTACGATTCAGGGGTTCACTCTGGAAACACCATATATTTT.